The rows below give T cell receptor beta chains drawn from one sample of a study of T cell clonotyping in hematopoietic cell transplantation. Generated by immunoSEQ multiplex PCR, the TCRdb table keeps only in-frame clones and is missing some. The data show roughly 30,000 clones, 82% seen once. The material sequenced was peripheral blood mononuclear cells, taken before stem cell transplant. These receptors originate from a middle-aged man with acute myeloid leukemia. Some clones in this sample may be carry-over from other donors' samples. Both conserved end residues are part of each CDR3. The order of the fields is CDR3 DNA, CDR3 protein, D gene, V gene, J gene. D genes are given only for firm matches.

cdr3_nt: TGTGCCACCAGCAGAGACCCTGCTGCCCAAGAGACCCAGTACTTC
cdr3_aa: CATSRDPAAQETQYF
d_call: NA
v_call: TRBV15
j_call: TRBJ2-5

cdr3_nt: TGTGCCAGCAGTGTCGGGGTTGACGTATCCTACGAGCAGTACTTC
cdr3_aa: CASSVGVDVSYEQYF
d_call: NA
v_call: TRBV6-5
j_call: TRBJ2-7

cdr3_nt: TGTGCCAGCAGCCCTGGGACTAGCGGCGGCACAGATACGCAGTATTTT
cdr3_aa: CASSPGTSGGTDTQYF
d_call: TRBD2
v_call: TRBV5-4
j_call: TRBJ2-3

cdr3_nt: TGTGCCAGCAGCTTAATGGGGATGGACTATGGCTACACCTTC
cdr3_aa: CASSLMGMDYGYTF
d_call: NA
v_call: TRBV7-9
j_call: TRBJ1-2

cdr3_nt: TGTGCCAGCAGTTACTCGTCCTCTCGGCAAGCTTTCTTT
cdr3_aa: CASSYSSSRQAFF
d_call: NA
v_call: TRBV6-5
j_call: TRBJ1-1

cdr3_nt: TGTGCCAGCAGTTTGCGGCGGGAGAGAGGCGAGCAGTACTTC
cdr3_aa: CASSLRRERGEQYF
d_call: TRBD2
v_call: TRBV27
j_call: TRBJ2-7

cdr3_nt: TGTGCCAGCAGCTCGACGGGCAGAGGACCTAGCACAGATACGCAGTATTTT
cdr3_aa: CASSSTGRGPSTDTQYF
d_call: NA
v_call: TRBV5-6
j_call: TRBJ2-3

cdr3_nt: TGTGCCAGCAGTGAAGCAACGAGGACCTCTGGAAACACCATATATTTT
cdr3_aa: CASSEATRTSGNTIYF
d_call: NA
v_call: TRBV6-1
j_call: TRBJ1-3

cdr3_nt: TGTGCCAGTAGAGTAGGGGGCAACGGCTACACCTTC
cdr3_aa: CASRVGGNGYTF
d_call: TRBD1
v_call: TRBV19
j_call: TRBJ1-2

cdr3_nt: TGTGCCAGCAGCGCATGGGTCAATGAGCAGTTCTTC
cdr3_aa: CASSAWVNEQFF
d_call: NA
v_call: TRBV5-6
j_call: TRBJ2-1